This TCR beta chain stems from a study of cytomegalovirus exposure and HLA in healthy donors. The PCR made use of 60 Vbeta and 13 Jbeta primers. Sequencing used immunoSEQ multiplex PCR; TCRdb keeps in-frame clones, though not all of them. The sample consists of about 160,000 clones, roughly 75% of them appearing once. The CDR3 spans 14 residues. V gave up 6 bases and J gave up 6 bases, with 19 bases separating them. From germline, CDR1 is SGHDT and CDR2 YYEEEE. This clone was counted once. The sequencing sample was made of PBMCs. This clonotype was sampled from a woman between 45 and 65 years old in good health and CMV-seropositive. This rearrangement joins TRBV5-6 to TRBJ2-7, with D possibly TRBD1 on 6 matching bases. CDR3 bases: TGTGCCAGCACCGAGTCAGGGGTATTGTCCGAGCAGTACTTC. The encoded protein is CASTESGVLSEQYF.